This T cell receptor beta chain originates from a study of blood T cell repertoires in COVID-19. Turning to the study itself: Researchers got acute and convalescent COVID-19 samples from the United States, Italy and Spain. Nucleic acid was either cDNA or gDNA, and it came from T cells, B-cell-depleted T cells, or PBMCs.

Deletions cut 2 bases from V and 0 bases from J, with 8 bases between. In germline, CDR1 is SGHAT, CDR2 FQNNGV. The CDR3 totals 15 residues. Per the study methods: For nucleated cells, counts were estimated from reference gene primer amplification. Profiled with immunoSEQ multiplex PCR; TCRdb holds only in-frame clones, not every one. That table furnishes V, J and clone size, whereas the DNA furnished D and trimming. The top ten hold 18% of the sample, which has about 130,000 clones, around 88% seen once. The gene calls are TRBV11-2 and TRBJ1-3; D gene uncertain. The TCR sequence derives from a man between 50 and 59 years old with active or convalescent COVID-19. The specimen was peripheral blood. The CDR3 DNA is TGTGCCAGCAGCTTATGGAGGAACTCTGGAAACACCATATATTTT. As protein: CASSLWRNSGNTIYF.